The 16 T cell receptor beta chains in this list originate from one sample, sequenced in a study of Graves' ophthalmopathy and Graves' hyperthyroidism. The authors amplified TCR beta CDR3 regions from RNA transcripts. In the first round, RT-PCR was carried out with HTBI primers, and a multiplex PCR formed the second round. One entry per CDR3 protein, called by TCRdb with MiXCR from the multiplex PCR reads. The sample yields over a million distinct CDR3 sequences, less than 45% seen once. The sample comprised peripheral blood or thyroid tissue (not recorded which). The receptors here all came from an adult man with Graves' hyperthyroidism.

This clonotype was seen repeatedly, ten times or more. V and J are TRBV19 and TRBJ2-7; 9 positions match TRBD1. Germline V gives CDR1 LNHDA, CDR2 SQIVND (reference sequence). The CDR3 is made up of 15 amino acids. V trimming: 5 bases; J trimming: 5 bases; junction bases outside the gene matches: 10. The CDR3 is CASSPDRGPFHEQYF. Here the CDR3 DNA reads TGTGCCAGTAGTCCGGACAGGGGACCTTTCCACGAGCAGTACTTC. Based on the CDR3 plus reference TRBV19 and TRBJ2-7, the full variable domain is DGGITQSPKYLFRKEGQNVTLSCEQNLNHDAMYWYRQDPGQGLRLIYYSQIVNDFQKGDIAEGYSVSREKKESFPLTVTSAQKNPTAFYLCASSPDRGPFHEQYFGPGTRLTVT.

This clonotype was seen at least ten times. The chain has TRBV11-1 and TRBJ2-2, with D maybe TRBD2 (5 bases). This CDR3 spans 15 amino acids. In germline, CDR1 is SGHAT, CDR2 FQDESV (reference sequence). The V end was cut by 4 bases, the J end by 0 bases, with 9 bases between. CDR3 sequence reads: CASSSTRTNTGELFF. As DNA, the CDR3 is TGTGCCAGCAGCTCTACTAGAACGAACACCGGGGAGCTGTTTTTT.

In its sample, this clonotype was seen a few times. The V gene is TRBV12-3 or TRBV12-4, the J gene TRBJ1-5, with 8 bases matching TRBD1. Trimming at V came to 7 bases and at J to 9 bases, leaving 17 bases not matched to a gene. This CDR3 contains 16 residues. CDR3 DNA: TGTGCCAGCACCTACCAGTGGACAGGGTCGGTTCGGCCCCAGCATTTT. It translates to CASTYQWTGSVRPQHF.

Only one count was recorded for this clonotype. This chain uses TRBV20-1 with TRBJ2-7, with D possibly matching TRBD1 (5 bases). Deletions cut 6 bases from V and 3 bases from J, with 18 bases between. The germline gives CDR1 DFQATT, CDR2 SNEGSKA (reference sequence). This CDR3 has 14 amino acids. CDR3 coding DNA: TGCAGTGCCGACCCCAGGGTTGGCGGCTACGAGCAGTACTTC. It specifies CSADPRVGGYEQYF.

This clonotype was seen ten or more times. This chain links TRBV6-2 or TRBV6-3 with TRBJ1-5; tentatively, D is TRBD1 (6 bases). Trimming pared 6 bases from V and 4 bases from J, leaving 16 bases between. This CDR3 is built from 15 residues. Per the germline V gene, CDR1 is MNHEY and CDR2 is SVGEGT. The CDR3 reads CASRDSDRLNQPQHF. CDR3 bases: TGTGCCAGCAGAGATTCCGACAGGCTTAATCAGCCCCAGCATTTT.

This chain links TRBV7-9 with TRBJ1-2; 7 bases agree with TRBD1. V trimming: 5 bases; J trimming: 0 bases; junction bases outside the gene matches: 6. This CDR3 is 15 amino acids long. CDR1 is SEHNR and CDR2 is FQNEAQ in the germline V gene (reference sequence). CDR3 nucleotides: TGTGCCAGCAGCCGCAGGGACAGCGCTAACTATGGCTACACCTTC. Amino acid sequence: CASSRRDSANYGYTF. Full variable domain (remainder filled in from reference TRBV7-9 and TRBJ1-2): DTGVSQNPRHKITKRGQNVTFRCDPISEHNRLYWYRQTLGQGPEFLTYFQNEAQLEKSRLLSDRFSAERPKGSFSTLEIQRTEQGDSAMYLCASSRRDSANYGYTFGSGTRLTVV.

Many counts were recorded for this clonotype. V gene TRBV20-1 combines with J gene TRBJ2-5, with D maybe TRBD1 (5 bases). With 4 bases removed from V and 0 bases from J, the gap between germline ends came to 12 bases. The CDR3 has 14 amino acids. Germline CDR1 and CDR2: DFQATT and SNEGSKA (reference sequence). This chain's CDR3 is CSANQGWYQETQYF. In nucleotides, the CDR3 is TGCAGTGCTAACCAGGGTTGGTACCAAGAGACCCAGTACTTC.

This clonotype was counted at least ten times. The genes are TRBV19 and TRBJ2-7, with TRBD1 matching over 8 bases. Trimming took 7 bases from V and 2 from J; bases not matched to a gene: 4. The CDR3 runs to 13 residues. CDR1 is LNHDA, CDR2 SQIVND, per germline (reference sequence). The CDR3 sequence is CASKGTGTYEQYF. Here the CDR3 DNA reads TGTGCCAGTAAGGGGACAGGAACCTACGAGCAGTACTTC.

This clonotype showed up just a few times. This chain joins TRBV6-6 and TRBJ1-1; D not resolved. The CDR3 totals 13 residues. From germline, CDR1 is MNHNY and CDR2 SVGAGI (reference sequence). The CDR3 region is CAASGARVTEAFF. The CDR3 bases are TGTGCAGCGAGTGGCGCGAGGGTCACTGAAGCTTTCTTT.

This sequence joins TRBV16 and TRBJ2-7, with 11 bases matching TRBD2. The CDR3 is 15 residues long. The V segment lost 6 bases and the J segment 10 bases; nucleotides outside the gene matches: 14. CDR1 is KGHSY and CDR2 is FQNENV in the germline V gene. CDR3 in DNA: TGTGCCAGCAGTTCTCCGGGACTAGCGGACGTTAAACAGTACTTC. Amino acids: CASSSPGLADVKQYF.

CDR3 nucleotides: TGTGCCAGTAGTTTACTAGCGACTAGCACAGATACGCAGTATTTT. This gives the protein CASSLLATSTDTQYF. The V call is TRBV19, the J call TRBJ2-3, with TRBD2 matching over 7 bases. Germline trimming cut 5 bases from V and 0 bases from J; bases unmatched to any gene: 5. Germline CDR1 LNHDA, CDR2 SQIVND (reference sequence). This CDR3 region has 15 residues.

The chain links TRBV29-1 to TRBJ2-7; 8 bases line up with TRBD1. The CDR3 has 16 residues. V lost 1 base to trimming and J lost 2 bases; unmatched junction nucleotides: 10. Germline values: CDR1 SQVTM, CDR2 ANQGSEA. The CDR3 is CSVEGGAGTGPYEQYF. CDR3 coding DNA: TGCAGCGTTGAAGGCGGTGCGGGGACAGGTCCCTACGAGCAGTACTTC.

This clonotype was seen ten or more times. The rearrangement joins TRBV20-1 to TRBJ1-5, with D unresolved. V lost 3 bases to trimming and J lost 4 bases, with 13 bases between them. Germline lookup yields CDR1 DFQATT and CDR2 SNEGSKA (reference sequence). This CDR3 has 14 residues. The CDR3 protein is CSASQSLENQPQHF. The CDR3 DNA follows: TGCAGTGCTAGCCAATCTTTGGAGAATCAGCCCCAGCATTTT.

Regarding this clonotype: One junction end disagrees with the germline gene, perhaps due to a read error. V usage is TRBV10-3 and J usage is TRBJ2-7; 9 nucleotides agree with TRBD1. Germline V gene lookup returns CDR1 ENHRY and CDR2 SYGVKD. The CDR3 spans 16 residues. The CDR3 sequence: CASSERDRGSSYEQYF. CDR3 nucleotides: TGTGCCAGCAGTGAGCGCGACAGGGGGTCCTCCTACGAGCAGTACTTC.

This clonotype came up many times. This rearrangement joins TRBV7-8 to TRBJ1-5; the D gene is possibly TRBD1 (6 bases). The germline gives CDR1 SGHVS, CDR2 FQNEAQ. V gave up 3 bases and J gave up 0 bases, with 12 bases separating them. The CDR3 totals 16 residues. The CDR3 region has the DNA TGTGCCAGCAGCTTCGACGACAGGAATAGCAATCAGCCCCAGCATTTT. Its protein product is CASSFDDRNSNQPQHF.

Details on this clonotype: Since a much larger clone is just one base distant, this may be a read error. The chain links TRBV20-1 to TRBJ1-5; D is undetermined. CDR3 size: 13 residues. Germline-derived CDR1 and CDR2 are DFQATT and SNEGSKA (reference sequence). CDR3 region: CSVRDEAIQPQHF. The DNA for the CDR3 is TGCAGTGTTAGAGATGAGGCCATCCAGCCCCAGCATTTT.